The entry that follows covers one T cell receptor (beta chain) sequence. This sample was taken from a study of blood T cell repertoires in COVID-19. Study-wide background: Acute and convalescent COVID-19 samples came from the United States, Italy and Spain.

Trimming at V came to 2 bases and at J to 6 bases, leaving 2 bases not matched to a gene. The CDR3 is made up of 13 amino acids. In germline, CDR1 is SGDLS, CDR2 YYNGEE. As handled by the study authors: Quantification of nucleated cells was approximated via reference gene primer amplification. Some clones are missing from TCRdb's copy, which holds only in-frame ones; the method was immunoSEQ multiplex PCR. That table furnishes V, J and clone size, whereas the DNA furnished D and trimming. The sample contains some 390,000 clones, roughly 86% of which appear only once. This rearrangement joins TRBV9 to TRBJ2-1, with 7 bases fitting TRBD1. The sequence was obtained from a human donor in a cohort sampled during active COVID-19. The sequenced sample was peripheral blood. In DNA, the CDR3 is TGTGCCAGCAGCGTCGACAGGGTCAATGAGCAGTTCTTC. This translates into CASSVDRVNEQFF.